Included here is one TCR beta chain sequence, with context. Its antigen remains unknown. Sequencing was performed with immunoSEQ multiplex PCR; in TCRdb, only in-frame clones are kept and a portion is missing. Of 100,000 to 150,000 clones listed, more than 70% were seen once; the top ten hold around 1.5%. This specimen comes from a study of T cells in localized non-small cell lung cancer. Study-wide findings and caveats: Uninvolved adjacent lung showed higher T cell clonality than tumor. It remains possible that heterogeneity exists, since only one tumor region was sequenced.

Germline lookup yields CDR1 SEHNR and CDR2 FQNEAQ (reference sequence). CDR3 size: 12 residues. The V end lost 5 bases, the J end lost 8 bases, and 10 bases lay between the germline ends. This receptor was identified in a female donor over 55 with stage I lung adenocarcinoma. V usage is TRBV7-9 and J usage is TRBJ2-1; perhaps TRBD2 as D (5 bases). This specimen was peripheral blood, taken before any cancer treatment. The CDR3 bases are TGTGCCAGCAGCCTTAGCGTGGATGAGCAGTTCTTC. As protein: CASSLSVDEQFF.